The sequence of this TCR beta chain was determined in a study of neurological immune-mediated disorders. V lost 3 bases to trimming and J lost 4 bases, with 12 bases between them. Germline CDR1 SGHVS, CDR2 FQNEAQ. The CDR3 is made up of 14 amino acids. In TCRdb, the 5' RACE reads were re-called with MiXCR into one record per CDR3 protein. This table has under 90,000 distinct CDR3 sequences, roughly 9% appearing once. In this sample, this clonotype turned up many times. Sequencing was done on a sample of PBMCs. This chain connects TRBV7-8 to TRBJ1-2, with D maybe TRBD1 (6 bases). The receptor comes from a man between 50 and 59 years old in good health. CDR3 region: CASSLVRGPYGYTF. CDR3 nucleotide sequence: TGTGCCAGCAGCTTGGTCAGGGGCCCCTATGGCTACACCTTC.